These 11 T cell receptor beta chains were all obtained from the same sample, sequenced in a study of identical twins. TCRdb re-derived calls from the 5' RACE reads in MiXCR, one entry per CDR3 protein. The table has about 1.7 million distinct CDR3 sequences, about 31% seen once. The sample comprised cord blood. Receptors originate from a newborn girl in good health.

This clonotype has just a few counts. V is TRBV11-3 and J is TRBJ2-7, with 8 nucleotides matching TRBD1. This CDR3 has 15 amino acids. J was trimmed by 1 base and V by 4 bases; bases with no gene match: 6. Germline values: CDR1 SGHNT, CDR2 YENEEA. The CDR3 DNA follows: TGTGCCAGCAGCTCCAAAGGGACAGGATCCTACGAGCAGTACTTC. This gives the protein CASSSKGTGSYEQYF.

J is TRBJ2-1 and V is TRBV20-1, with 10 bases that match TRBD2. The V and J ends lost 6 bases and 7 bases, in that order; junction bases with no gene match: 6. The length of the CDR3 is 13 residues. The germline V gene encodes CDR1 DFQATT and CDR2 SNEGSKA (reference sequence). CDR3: CSAQGSGRNEQFF. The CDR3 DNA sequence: TGCAGTGCGCAGGGTAGCGGGAGGAATGAGCAGTTCTTC.

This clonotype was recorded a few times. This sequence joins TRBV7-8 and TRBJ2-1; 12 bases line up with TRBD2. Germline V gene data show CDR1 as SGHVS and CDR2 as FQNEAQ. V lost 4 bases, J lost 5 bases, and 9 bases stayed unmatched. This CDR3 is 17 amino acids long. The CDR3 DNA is TGTGCCAGCAGCTCATTGACTAGCGGGAGTTTCAACAATGAGCAGTTCTTC. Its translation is CASSSLTSGSFNNEQFF. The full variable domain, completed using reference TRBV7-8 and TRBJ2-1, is GAGVSQSPRYKVAKRGQDVALRCDPISGHVSLFWYQQALGQGPEFLTYFQNEAQLDKSGLPSDRFFAERPEGSVSTLKIQRTQQEDSAVYLCASSSLTSGSFNNEQFFGPGTRLTVL.

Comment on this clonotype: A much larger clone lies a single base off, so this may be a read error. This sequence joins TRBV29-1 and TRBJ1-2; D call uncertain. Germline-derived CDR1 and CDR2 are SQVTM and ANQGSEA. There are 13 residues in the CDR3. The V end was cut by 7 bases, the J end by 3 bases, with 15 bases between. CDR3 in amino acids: CSALSPHDYGYTF. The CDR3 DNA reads TGCAGCGCTCTCAGCCCTCATGACTATGGCTACACCTTC.

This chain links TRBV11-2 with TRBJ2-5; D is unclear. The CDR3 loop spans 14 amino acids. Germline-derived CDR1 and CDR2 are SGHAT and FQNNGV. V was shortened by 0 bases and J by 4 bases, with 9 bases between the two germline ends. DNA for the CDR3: TGTGCCAGCAGCTTAGAGTATATTGGAGAGACCCAGTACTTC. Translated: CASSLEYIGETQYF.

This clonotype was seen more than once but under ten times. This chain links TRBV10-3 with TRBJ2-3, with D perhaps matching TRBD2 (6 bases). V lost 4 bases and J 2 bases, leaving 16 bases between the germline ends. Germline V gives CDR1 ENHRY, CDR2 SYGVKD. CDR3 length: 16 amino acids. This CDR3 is CAISGVRGPYTDTQYF. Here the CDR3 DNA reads TGTGCCATCAGTGGGGTGCGGGGTCCGTACACAGATACGCAGTATTTT.

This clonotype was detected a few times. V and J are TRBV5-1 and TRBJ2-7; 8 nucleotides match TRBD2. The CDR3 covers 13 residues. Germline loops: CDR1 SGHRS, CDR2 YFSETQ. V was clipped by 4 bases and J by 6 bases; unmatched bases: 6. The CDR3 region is CASSTGLVGEQYF. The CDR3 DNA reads TGCGCCAGCAGCACGGGACTAGTTGGCGAGCAGTACTTC.

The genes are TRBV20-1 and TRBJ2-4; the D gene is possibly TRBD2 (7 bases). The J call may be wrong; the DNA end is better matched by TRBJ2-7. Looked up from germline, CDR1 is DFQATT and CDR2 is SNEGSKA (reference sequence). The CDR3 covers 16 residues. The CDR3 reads CSATHWEGHPSYEQYF. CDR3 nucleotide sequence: TGCAGTGCTACCCATTGGGAGGGACACCCTTCCTACGAGCAGTACTTC.

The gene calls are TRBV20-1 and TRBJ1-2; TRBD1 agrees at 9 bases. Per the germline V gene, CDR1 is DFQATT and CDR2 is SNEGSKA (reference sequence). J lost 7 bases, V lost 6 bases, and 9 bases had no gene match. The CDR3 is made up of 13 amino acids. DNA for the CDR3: TGCAGTGCCAAGGGACAGGGAAAGGTTGGCTACACCTTC. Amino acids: CSAKGQGKVGYTF.

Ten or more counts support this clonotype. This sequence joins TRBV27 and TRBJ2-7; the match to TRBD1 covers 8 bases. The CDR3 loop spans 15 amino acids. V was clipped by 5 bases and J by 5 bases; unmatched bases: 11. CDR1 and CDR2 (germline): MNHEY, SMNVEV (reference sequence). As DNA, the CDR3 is TGTGCCAGCAGTGTGGACAGGGATTCTTTCGACGAGCAGTACTTC. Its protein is CASSVDRDSFDEQYF.

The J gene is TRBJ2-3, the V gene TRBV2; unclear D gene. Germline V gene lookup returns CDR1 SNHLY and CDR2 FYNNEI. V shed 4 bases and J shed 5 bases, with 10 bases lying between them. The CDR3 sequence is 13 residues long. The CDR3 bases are TGTGCCAGCAGTGTTATAGGAAGAGATACGCAGTATTTT. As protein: CASSVIGRDTQYF.